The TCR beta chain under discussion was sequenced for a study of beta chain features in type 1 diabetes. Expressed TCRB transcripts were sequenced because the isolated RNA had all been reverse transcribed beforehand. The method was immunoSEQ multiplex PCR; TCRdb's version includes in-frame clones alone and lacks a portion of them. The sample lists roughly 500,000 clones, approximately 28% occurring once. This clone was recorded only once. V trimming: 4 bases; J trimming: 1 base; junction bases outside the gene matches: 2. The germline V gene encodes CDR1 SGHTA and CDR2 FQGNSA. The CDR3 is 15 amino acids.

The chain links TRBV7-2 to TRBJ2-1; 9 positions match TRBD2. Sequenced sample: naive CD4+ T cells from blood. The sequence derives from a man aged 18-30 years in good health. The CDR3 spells CASSSSGISYNEQFF. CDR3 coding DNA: TGTGCCAGCAGCTCTAGCGGGATTTCCTACAATGAGCAGTTCTTC.